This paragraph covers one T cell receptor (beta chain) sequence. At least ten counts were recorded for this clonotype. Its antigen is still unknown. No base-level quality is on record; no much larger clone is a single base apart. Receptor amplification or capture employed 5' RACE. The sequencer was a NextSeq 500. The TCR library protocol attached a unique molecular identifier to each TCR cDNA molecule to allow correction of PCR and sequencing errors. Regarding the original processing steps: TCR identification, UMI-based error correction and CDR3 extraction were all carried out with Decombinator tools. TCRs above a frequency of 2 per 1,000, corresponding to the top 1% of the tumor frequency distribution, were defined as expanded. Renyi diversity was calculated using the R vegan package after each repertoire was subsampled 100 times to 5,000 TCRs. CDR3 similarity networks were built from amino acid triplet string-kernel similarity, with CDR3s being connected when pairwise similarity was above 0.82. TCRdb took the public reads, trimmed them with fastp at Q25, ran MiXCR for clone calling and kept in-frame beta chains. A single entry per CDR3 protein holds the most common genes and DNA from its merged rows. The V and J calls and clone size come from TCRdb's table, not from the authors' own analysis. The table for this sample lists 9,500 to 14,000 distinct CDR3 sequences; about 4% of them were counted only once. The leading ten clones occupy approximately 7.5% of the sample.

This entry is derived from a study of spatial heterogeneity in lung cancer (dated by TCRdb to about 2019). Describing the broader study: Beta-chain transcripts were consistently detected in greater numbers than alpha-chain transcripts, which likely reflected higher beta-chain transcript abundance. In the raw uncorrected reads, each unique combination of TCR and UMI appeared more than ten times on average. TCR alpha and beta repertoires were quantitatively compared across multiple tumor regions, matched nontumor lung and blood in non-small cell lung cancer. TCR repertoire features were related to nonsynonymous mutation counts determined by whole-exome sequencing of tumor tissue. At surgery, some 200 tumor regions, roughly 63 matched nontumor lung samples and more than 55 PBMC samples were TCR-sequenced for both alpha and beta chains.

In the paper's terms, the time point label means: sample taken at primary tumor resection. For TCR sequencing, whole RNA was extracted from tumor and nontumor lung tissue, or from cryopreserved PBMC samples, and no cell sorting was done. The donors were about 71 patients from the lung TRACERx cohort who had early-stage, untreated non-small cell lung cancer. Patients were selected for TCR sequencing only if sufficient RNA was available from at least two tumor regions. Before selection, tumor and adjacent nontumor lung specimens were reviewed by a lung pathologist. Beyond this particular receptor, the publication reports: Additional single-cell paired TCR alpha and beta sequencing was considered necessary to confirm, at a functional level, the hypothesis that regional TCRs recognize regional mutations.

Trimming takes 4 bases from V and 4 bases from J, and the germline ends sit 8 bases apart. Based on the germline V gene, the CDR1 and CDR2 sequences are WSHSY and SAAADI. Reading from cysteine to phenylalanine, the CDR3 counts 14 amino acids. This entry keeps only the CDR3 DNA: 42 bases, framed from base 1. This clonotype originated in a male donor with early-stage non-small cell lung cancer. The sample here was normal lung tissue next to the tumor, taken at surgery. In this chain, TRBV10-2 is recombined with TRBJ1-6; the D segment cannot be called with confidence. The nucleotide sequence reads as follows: TGCGCCAGCAGTGCGCAGACTTATAATTCACCCCTCCACTTT. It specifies CASSAQTYNSPLHF.